This entry is about one T cell receptor (beta chain). Its antigen target is currently unknown. No much larger clonotype is one base removed from it; base qualities were not supplied. This record belongs to a study of Ad26.COV2.S vaccination and SARS-CoV-2 variants (dated by TCRdb to about 2021). For the study in its entirety: Vaccine-arm donors came from COV1001, a multicentre, randomized, double-blind, placebo-controlled phase I-IIa trial of Ad26.COV2.S in healthy adults. The specificity and breadth of SARS-CoV-2-reactive T cell receptors after Ad26.COV2.S vaccination were assessed by TCRbeta repertoire sequencing. Investigators remained blinded to trial group allocation during experiments and outcome assessment. A total of roughly 30 samples were included in the TCR-sequenced set, comprising about 20 Ad26.COV2.S vaccine recipients, 5 placebo recipients and 8 SARS-CoV-2 convalescent individuals. Trial participants were randomized into five groups of five, in which low-dose or high-dose Ad26.COV2.S was given once or twice, or placebo was given on both occasions. Ad26.COV2.S was given intramuscularly at 5x10^10 or 1x10^11 viral particles, as a single shot or as two shots 56 days apart. The research as a whole found: The authors noted that the TCR breadth and depth analyses may have underestimated total T cell responses. Compared with placebo recipients, Ad26.COV2.S recipients showed higher spike-specific TCR breadth (P = 0.0014). After vaccination, spike-specific CD8+ and CD4+ T cell responses were reported to show substantial breadth. The study was not powered to compare responses between vaccine doses or regimens. Vaccine and placebo recipients had comparable non-spike TCR breadth, which fits with the vaccine containing only spike.

In the germline V gene (reference sequence), CDR1 corresponds to SGHNT and CDR2 to YYREEE. The germline V and J ends show losses of 1 base and 4 bases respectively, and no gene match explains 3 bases of the junction. The CDR3 runs 14 residues from the cysteine to the phenylalanine. Only the CDR3 region is kept as DNA, spanning 42 bases read in frame from base 1. This sample's treatment or condition label indicates: some 20 received Ad26.COV2.S at low or high dose, single or two shots; a few received placebo; per-sample allocation not given. For vaccine and placebo recipients, repertoires were sequenced using samples collected on day 63 after the first injection. In Cohort 1b, more than 20 adults aged 18-55 years were enrolled at a single site in Boston, USA, between 29 July and 7 August 2020. Ad26.COV2.S was a replication-incompetent adenovirus type 26 vector that expressed a prefusion-stabilized SARS-CoV-2 spike protein derived from the original Wuhan strain.

The immunoSEQ Assay was used to sequence TCRbeta CDR3 regions. After extraction, genomic DNA underwent amplification by bias-controlled multiplex PCR, followed by high-throughput sequencing. In the source study's methods: To quantify the absolute abundance of every unique TCRbeta CDR3 region, sequences were collapsed and filtered. T cell fraction was estimated by normalizing TCRbeta template counts to usable DNA, with usable DNA measured through amplification of reference genes found in all nucleated cells. Repertoire TCRs were annotated as SARS-CoV-2-specific by exact matching of V gene, CDR3 amino acid sequence and J gene to a known reactive TCR set. The reference SARS-CoV-2 TCR set was obtained from MIRA and was filtered for enrichment in COVID-19-positive ImmuneCODE repertoires, whereby public or cross-reactive TCRs were removed. Based on the MIRA antigens, annotated TCRs were further analysed at the level of specific ORF or position within ORF. Breadth was defined as annotated unique rearrangements over total unique productive rearrangements; depth was the summed frequency of those rearrangements. Two-sided Wilcoxon rank-sum tests were applied when comparing TCR breadth between groups. TCRdb retrieved this table from immuneACCESS and kept in-frame rearrangements only. Not all clones are present; in checked studies, unresolved V genes account for under half, and no reason is known for the remainder. That table supplies the V and J calls and clone size; D and trimming were determined from the DNA. The table for this sample lists about 350,000 clones; approximately 90% of them were counted only once. Clones ranked in the top ten supply 6.4% of the sample.

The receptor was derived from a person between 18 and 65 years old who received the Ad26.COV2.S COVID-19 vaccine or a placebo. The rearrangement joined TRBV5-4 to TRBJ2-5; 8 bases in the junction line up with TRBD1. The sample was peripheral blood, taken in a trial of Ad26.COV2.S vaccine versus placebo. The CDR3 loop reads CASSLQGATETQYF. The DNA reads TGTGCCAGCAGCTTGCAGGGGGCGACAGAGACCCAGTACTTC.